The subject of this entry is one T cell receptor beta chain. Its target is not known. This record comes from a study of CD8 T cells in ankylosing spondylitis. Study outcomes and limitations: From matched ankylosing spondylitis synovial fluid, disease-linked clones were reportedly recovered at significantly enriched levels. Existing reports had already noted some motif variants in reactive arthritis synovial fluid and blood. A CD8+ phenotype characterized the disease-linked clones, which were relatively rare in peripheral blood. Blood from ankylosing spondylitis patients appeared to carry a characteristic roughly eight-variant TCR beta motif.

This CDR3 is 16 amino acids long. The germline V gene has CDR1 SGHVS and CDR2 FNYEAQ. J gave up 7 bases and V 6 bases, and 17 bases lay outside the gene matches. Quantitative 5'-RACE with molecular barcodes was used to make the TCR beta libraries. TCRdb re-called the 5' RACE reads with MiXCR, one entry per CDR3 protein. Of 400,000 to 450,000 distinct CDR3 sequences in the sample, over 15% are singletons; the top ten hold 0.95% to 1.1%. The origin of this receptor is a male donor with ankylosing spondylitis. This chain uses TRBV7-6 with TRBJ2-5; 7 bases fit TRBD1. The sample comprised blood, either unsorted or a sorted T cell fraction (not recorded which). CDR3 sequence: CASSSATSQGPGTQYF. The CDR3 DNA sequence: TGTGCCAGCAGTTCGGCGACCTCACAGGGGCCAGGGACCCAGTACTTC.